Each of the 29 T cell receptor beta chains below was sequenced from the same sample in a study of T cell responses to AZD1222 COVID-19 vaccine. Profiling relied on immunoSEQ multiplex PCR, and the TCRdb table lists in-frame clones only, not all of them. The sample carries 110,000 to 150,000 clones, around 90% recorded once. The sample was peripheral blood, taken on day 0 of AZD1222 vaccination. The receptors were sampled from an adult in good health.

The rearrangement joins TRBV7-9 to TRBJ1-2; 7 bases line up with TRBD1. The CDR3 loop spans 13 amino acids. The ends lost 4 bases at V and 7 bases at J; junction bases unmatched: 6. Germline V CDR1 and CDR2: SEHNR, FQNEAQ (reference sequence). The CDR3 bases are TGTGCCAGCAGCTACGGGACAGACCCTGGCTACACCTTC. This encodes CASSYGTDPGYTF.

V is TRBV7-2 and J is TRBJ2-7; TRBD1 matches 7 bases. Germline values: CDR1 SGHTA, CDR2 FQGNSA. The CDR3 runs 14 residues. The junction had 3 bases not matched to a gene; V was cut back by 1 base and J by 3 bases. As DNA, the CDR3 is TGTGCCAGCAGCTTAGAACAGGGGAACTACGAGCAGTACTTC. The encoded protein is CASSLEQGNYEQYF.

The chain carries TRBV28 and TRBJ2-7; 7 bases line up with TRBD1. The ends lost 6 bases at V and 2 bases at J; junction bases unmatched: 7. Germline V gives CDR1 MDHEN, CDR2 SYDVKM. CDR3 length equals 14 residues. The CDR3 here is CASSFEQGTYEQYF. For the CDR3, the DNA is TGTGCCAGCAGCTTTGAACAGGGGACCTACGAGCAGTACTTC.

V and J are TRBV5-4 and TRBJ1-1; no firm D call. The V and J ends lost 4 bases and 6 bases respectively, with 16 bases between them. Germline CDR1 and CDR2: SGHNT and YYREEE (reference sequence). The CDR3 spans 14 residues. The DNA of the CDR3 is TGTGCCAGCAGCCCCGAGAGGGAGAGAGCTGAAGCTTTCTTT. Translating gives CASSPERERAEAFF.

J is TRBJ1-5 and V is TRBV19; a weak D match, TRBD1 (5 bases). The CDR3 is 15 residues long. Trimming removed 6 bases at V and 1 base at J, with 13 bases between. In germline, CDR1 is LNHDA, CDR2 SQIVND (reference sequence). In DNA, the CDR3 is TGTGCCAGTAGGGTCTCGGGACTGAGCAATCAGCCCCAGCATTTT. This sequence encodes CASRVSGLSNQPQHF.

The chain uses TRBV11-2 and TRBJ1-1, with unresolved D. The CDR3 runs to 12 residues. Germline lookup yields CDR1 SGHAT and CDR2 FQNNGV. Trimming took 1 base from V and 5 from J, leaving 5 bases between them. The CDR3: CASSLGRTEAFF. CDR3 coding DNA: TGTGCCAGCAGCTTAGGGCGAACTGAAGCTTTCTTT.

V and J are TRBV27 and TRBJ2-7; D not certain. Trimming stripped 4 bases from V and 0 bases from J, with 7 bases between. The CDR3 is 13 residues long. The germline gives CDR1 MNHEY, CDR2 SMNVEV (reference sequence). CDR3 in amino acids: CASSYGVSYEQYF. CDR3 sequence (DNA): TGTGCCAGCAGTTACGGAGTCTCCTACGAGCAGTACTTC.

The chain joins TRBV7-2 to TRBJ2-4; D is unresolved. This CDR3 has 15 amino acids. V was pared by 2 bases and J by 5 bases, with 13 bases between. Germline loops: CDR1 SGHTA, CDR2 FQGNSA. The CDR3 sequence: CASSLSRVYQNIQYF. CDR3 DNA: TGTGCCAGCAGCTTAAGTAGGGTCTATCAAAACATTCAGTACTTC.

This clone has only one observation. V gene TRBV4-1 combines with J gene TRBJ1-3; D is ambiguous. The CDR3 extends over 12 amino acids. The germline gives CDR1 MGHRA, CDR2 YSYEKL. Deletions cut 3 bases from V and 4 bases from J, with 4 bases between. The CDR3 nucleotides read TGCGCCAGCAGCCATTCCGGAAACACCATATATTTT. Protein sequence: CASSHSGNTIYF.

The chain has TRBV18 and TRBJ1-2; D may be TRBD1 (6 bases). The ends were cut back, 1 base at V and 7 bases at J, with 10 bases in the middle. The CDR3 loop spans 13 amino acids. Germline V gene data show CDR1 as KGHSH and CDR2 as LQKENI. CDR3 in amino acids: CASSPRTEGGYTF. The CDR3 region has the DNA TGTGCCAGCTCACCACGGACAGAGGGTGGCTACACCTTC.

The CDR3 region has the DNA TGTGCCAGCAGTCCCCACCGGGACACGAACACTGAAGCTTTCTTT. Translation: CASSPHRDTNTEAFF. The chain links TRBV6-2 or TRBV6-3 to TRBJ1-1, with D perhaps TRBD1 (6 bases). Germline lookup yields CDR1 MNHEY and CDR2 SVGEGT. This CDR3 is built from 15 residues. V lost 5 bases to trimming and J lost 1 base, with 14 bases between them.

This chain connects TRBV7-2 to TRBJ1-2; D gene ambiguous. Between the trimmed V and J ends, which lost 3 bases and 7 bases, there was a span of 15 bases. Germline V gene lookup returns CDR1 SGHTA and CDR2 FQGNSA. CDR3 length: 14 amino acids. The CDR3 loop is CASSLGRESGGYTF. In DNA form, the CDR3 reads TGTGCCAGCAGCTTGGGAAGGGAATCGGGTGGCTACACCTTC.

This clone was seen a single time. The chain recombines TRBV29-1 with TRBJ2-3; 9 bases match TRBD2. This CDR3 is built from 14 residues. The germline gives CDR1 SQVTM, CDR2 ANQGSEA. V gave up 5 bases and J gave up 2 bases; unmatched junction bases: 5. CDR3 bases: TGCAGCGTTTCGACTAGCGGAAACACAGATACGCAGTATTTT. This gives the protein CSVSTSGNTDTQYF.

V and J are TRBV27 and TRBJ1-5, with TRBD1 matching 7 bases. The CDR3 has 16 residues. V was clipped by 4 bases and J by 7 bases; unmatched bases: 13. Germline-derived CDR1 and CDR2 are MNHEY and SMNVEV (reference sequence). The CDR3: CASSSDTTGAHQPQHF. For the CDR3, the DNA is TGTGCCAGCAGTTCCGACACCACAGGGGCCCACCAGCCCCAGCATTTT.

V gene TRBV28 combines with J gene TRBJ2-1; maybe TRBD2 (7 bases). The germline gives CDR1 MDHEN, CDR2 SYDVKM. The V end lost 6 bases, the J end lost 1 base, and 13 bases lay between the germline ends. The CDR3 is 15 residues long. The CDR3 protein is CASRGGGTSYNEQFF. The CDR3 region has the DNA TGTGCCAGCAGGGGAGGGGGGACTTCCTACAATGAGCAGTTCTTC. The full variable domain, rest sourced from reference TRBV28 and TRBJ2-1, is DVKVTQSSRYLVKRTGEKVFLECVQDMDHENMFWYRQDPGLGLRLIYFSYDVKMKEKGDIPEGYSVSREKKERFSLILESASTNQTSMYLCASRGGGTSYNEQFFGPGTRLTVL.

The V and J genes are TRBV20-1 and TRBJ1-4; tentatively, D is TRBD1 (5 bases). The CDR3 covers 15 residues. Germline loops: CDR1 DFQATT, CDR2 SNEGSKA (reference sequence). The ends were cut back, 3 bases at V and 3 bases at J, with 14 bases in the middle. This CDR3 reads CSASPPGRANEKLFF. CDR3 in DNA: TGCAGTGCTAGTCCCCCAGGGCGCGCTAATGAAAAACTGTTTTTT.

V is TRBV28 and J is TRBJ2-3; D is possibly TRBD1 or TRBD2 (5 bases each). The V end lost 2 bases, the J end lost 1 base, and 22 bases lay between the germline ends. Germline V gene sequence: CDR1 MDHEN, CDR2 SYDVKM. The length of the CDR3 is 19 residues. This chain's CDR3 is CASSLILSVQGERTDTQYF. CDR3 sequence (DNA): TGTGCCAGCAGTTTAATCCTGTCTGTGCAGGGAGAACGCACAGATACGCAGTATTTT.

The V call is TRBV7-9, the J call TRBJ1-4, with D hard to call. V dropped 1 base and J dropped 7 bases, with 10 bases sitting between them. The CDR3 extends over 14 amino acids. From germline, CDR1 is SEHNR and CDR2 FQNEAQ (reference sequence). The CDR3 coding sequence is TGTGCCAGCAGCTTAGGGGTGTTGGGTGAAAAACTGTTTTTT. This encodes CASSLGVLGEKLFF.

As for this clone: The sample holds other DNA sequences that translate to the same CDR3. The chain couples TRBV12-3 or TRBV12-4 to TRBJ1-1, with D perhaps TRBD1 (5 bases). The V and J ends lost 10 bases and 4 bases respectively, with 13 bases between them. The CDR3 consists of 12 residues. This chain's CDR3 is CATRQGGTEAFF. The CDR3 DNA follows: TGTGCCACCAGGCAGGGAGGCACTGAAGCTTTCTTT.

J is TRBJ1-5 and V is TRBV19; unclear D gene. Trimming removed 3 bases at V and 7 bases at J, with 10 bases between. Germline assignment: CDR1 LNHDA and CDR2 SQIVND (reference sequence). The CDR3 is 13 amino acids. This CDR3 is CASSIPGSQPQHF. The CDR3 DNA is TGTGCCAGTAGTATCCCGGGGTCCCAGCCCCAGCATTTT.

This rearrangement joins TRBV19 to TRBJ2-1, with D unclear. This CDR3 is built from 12 residues. The V gene's germline CDR1 is LNHDA and CDR2 SQIVND (reference sequence). The V gene lost 7 bases and the J gene lost 4 bases, with 8 bases spanning the gap. CDR3 residues: CASTTGYNEQFF. CDR3 coding DNA: TGTGCCAGTACGACTGGATACAATGAGCAGTTCTTC.

This clone was seen only once. V and J are TRBV11-3 and TRBJ1-4; D is unclear. Per the germline V gene, CDR1 is SGHNT and CDR2 is YENEEA. Between the trimmed V and J ends, which lost 5 bases and 8 bases, there was a span of 18 bases. The CDR3 consists of 15 residues. CDR3 residues: CASSMVFGEEEKLFF. CDR3 nucleotide sequence: TGTGCCAGCAGCATGGTCTTTGGGGAGGAGGAAAAACTGTTTTTT.

The chain carries TRBV5-6 and TRBJ1-1, with D uncertain. Trimming pared 5 bases from V and 0 bases from J, leaving 8 bases between. The CDR3 has 13 residues. The germline V gene has CDR1 SGHDT and CDR2 YYEEEE. This CDR3 is CASSRDVNTEAFF. The CDR3 nucleotides read TGTGCCAGCAGTCGGGATGTGAACACTGAAGCTTTCTTT.

The chain links TRBV7-8 to TRBJ1-1, with D hard to call. The length of the CDR3 is 15 residues. Germline V gene sequence: CDR1 SGHVS, CDR2 FQNEAQ. V was shortened by 3 bases and J by 1 base, with 12 bases between the two germline ends. This chain's CDR3 is CASSLGRRWNTEAFF. The CDR3 nucleotides read TGTGCCAGCAGCTTGGGCCGCCGGTGGAACACTGAAGCTTTCTTT.

The rearrangement joins TRBV4-3 to TRBJ1-6; a weak D match, TRBD1 (6 bases). The germline CDR1 and CDR2 sequences are LGHNA and YSLEER. V was shortened by 6 bases and J by 0 bases, with 12 bases between the two germline ends. The CDR3 runs 16 residues. The DNA of the CDR3 is TGCGCCAGCAGGGTAGACAGGAGCTCCTATAATTCACCCCTCCACTTT. This gives the protein CASRVDRSSYNSPLHF.

The chain joins TRBV11-2 to TRBJ2-2; 7 bases line up with TRBD1. J gave up 7 bases and V 5 bases, and 4 bases lay outside the gene matches. CDR1 and CDR2 from the germline V gene are SGHAT and FQNNGV. CDR3 length: 13 residues. The CDR3 DNA reads TGTGCCAGCAGCCGAGGGGGCGGCGGGGAGCTGTTTTTT. It yields the protein CASSRGGGGELFF.

The genes are TRBV29-1 and TRBJ2-1, with D possibly TRBD2 on 5 matching bases. The CDR3 spans 12 residues. The V gene's germline CDR1 is SQVTM and CDR2 ANQGSEA. Trimming shortened V by 4 bases and J by 8 bases, and 12 bases separated the two germline ends. CDR3 loop: CSVVRGVHEQFF. CDR3 DNA sequence: TGCAGCGTTGTTCGGGGAGTCCATGAGCAGTTCTTC.

The gene calls are TRBV12-5 and TRBJ1-1; 8 bases agree with TRBD1. Germline loops: CDR1 LGHNT, CDR2 FRNRAP. V shed 6 bases and J 4 bases; nucleotides not matched to a gene: 4. This CDR3 spans 13 amino acids. The CDR3 DNA reads as TGTGCTAGTGGGACAGGGGTTAGCACTGAAGCTTTCTTT. It specifies CASGTGVSTEAFF.

The chain uses TRBV9 and TRBJ2-7; D may be TRBD2 (6 bases). Germline lookup yields CDR1 SGDLS and CDR2 YYNGEE. This CDR3 contains 14 residues. Trimming pared 0 bases from V and 3 bases from J, leaving 10 bases between. The CDR3 loop is CASSVAPSVYEQYF. The CDR3 nucleotides read TGTGCCAGCAGCGTAGCTCCTAGCGTCTACGAGCAGTACTTC.